This TCR beta chain appears in the sequencing data of a study of regulatory T cells in long-lasting Graves disease. Libraries of TCR beta came from iRepertoire HTBI primers plus Arm-PCR of CDR3 regions. TCRdb reanalysed the multiplex PCR reads using MiXCR and keeps one entry per CDR3 protein. The sample includes 700,000 or so distinct CDR3 sequences, 30% of them seen just once. Noted time point: persistent/refractory GD, antithyroid drugs over 5 years with positive TRAb. The authors made the TCR library using RNA they extracted from PBMCs. This clonotype was counted only a few times. The TCR comes from a female donor with Graves disease. Sequencing was performed on peripheral blood mononuclear cells (PBMCs), taken when the disease was refractory, from a patient treated with antithyroid drugs.

Here the CDR3 DNA reads TGTGCCAGCAGGCACGGGCACTACGGACTAGCGGGAAATTGGACCGGGGAGCTGTTTTTT. It specifies CASRHGHYGLAGNWTGELFF. V and J are TRBV12-3 or TRBV12-4 and TRBJ2-2; 12 bases map to TRBD2. Trimming took 6 bases from V and 5 from J; bases not matched to a gene: 19. The CDR3 length is 20 residues.